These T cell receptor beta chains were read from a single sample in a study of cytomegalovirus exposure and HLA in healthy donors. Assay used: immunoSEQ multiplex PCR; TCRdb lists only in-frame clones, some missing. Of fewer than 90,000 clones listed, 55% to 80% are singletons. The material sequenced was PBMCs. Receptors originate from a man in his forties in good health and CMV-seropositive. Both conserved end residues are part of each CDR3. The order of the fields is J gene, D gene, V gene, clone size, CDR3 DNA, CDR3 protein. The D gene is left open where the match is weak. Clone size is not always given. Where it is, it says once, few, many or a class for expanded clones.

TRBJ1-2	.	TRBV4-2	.	TGTGCCAGCAGCCAAGATCGACAGGCGCCTTTAAGTGGCTACACCTTC	CASSQDRQAPLSGYTF
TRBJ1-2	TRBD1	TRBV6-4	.	TGTGCCAGCAGTGAAACCGGGACAGGCGCCTTCTATGGCTACACCTTC	CASSETGTGAFYGYTF
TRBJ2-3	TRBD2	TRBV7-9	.	TGTGCCAGCAGCACTTCTAGCGGGCTGGGTACGCAGTATTTT	CASSTSSGLGTQYF
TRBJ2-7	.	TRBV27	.	TGTGCCAGCAGTCCAGGGAATACCTACGAGCAGTACTTC	CASSPGNTYEQYF
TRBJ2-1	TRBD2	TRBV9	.	TGTGCCAGCAGCCCCCTTGGGGGGAGGGCCTCCTACAATGAGCAGTTCTTC	CASSPLGGRASYNEQFF
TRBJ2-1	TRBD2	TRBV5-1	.	TGCGCCAGCAGCCTCGGACTAGCGGCGGTCAATGAGCAGTTCTTC	CASSLGLAAVNEQFF
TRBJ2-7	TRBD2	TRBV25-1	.	TGTGCCAGCAGTGAAAGCGGGAGCTCCTACGAGCAGTACTTC	CASSESGSSYEQYF
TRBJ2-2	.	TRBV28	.	TGTGCCAGCAGTTCACACGGGACACCTAACACCGGGGAGCTGTTTTTT	CASSSHGTPNTGELFF
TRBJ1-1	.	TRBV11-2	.	TGTGCCAGCAGCCGTGGGCCTGAAGCTTTCTTT	CASSRGPEAFF
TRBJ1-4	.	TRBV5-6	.	TGTGCCAGCAGCCTACTCAGTTCTGGGCTTAATGAAAAACTGTTTTTT	CASSLLSSGLNEKLFF
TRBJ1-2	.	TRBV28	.	TGTGCCAGCAGTCTACAGTATGGCTACACCTTC	CASSLQYGYTF
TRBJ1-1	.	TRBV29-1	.	TGCAGCGTTGAAGATCGGGGGAGTAGTGAAGCTTTCTTT	CSVEDRGSSEAFF
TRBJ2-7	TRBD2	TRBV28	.	TGTGCCAGCACTGGGACTAGCGGCCTTCGGGAGCAGTACTTC	CASTGTSGLREQYF
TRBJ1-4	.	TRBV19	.	TGTGCCAGTAGTGATGGGGCAGCGGGAACGAAAAAACTGTTTTTT	CASSDGAAGTKKLFF
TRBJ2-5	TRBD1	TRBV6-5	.	TGTGCCAGCAATATAGCAGGGGGCGGAGAGACCCAGTACTTC	CASNIAGGGETQYF
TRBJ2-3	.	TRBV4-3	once	TGCGCCAGCAGCCAAGAGGGGGGTGGAAACACAGATACGCAGTATTTT	CASSQEGGGNTDTQYF
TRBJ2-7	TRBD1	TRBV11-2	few	TGTGCCAGCAGCTTGGGGACAGGGGAGTACGAGCAGTACTTC	CASSLGTGEYEQYF
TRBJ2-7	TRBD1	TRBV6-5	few	TGTGCCAGCAGTTATAACCCTCGACAGGGGGCCTACGAGCAGTACTTC	CASSYNPRQGAYEQYF
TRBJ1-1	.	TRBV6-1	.	TGTGCCAGCAGGGAGGGACCTATTGGGGTAGCTTTCTTT	CASREGPIGVAFF
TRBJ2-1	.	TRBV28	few	TGTGCCAGCAGTTTATTTCGGGGGGCAGGTGAGCAGTTCTTC	CASSLFRGAGEQFF
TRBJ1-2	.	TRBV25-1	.	TGTGCCAGCAGTGAATTGACAGTGGGCTATGGCTACACCTTC	CASSELTVGYGYTF